The clone carrying this T cell receptor beta chain turned up a few times. This entry belongs to a study of T cells in Graves' hyperthyroidism and ophthalmopathy. Study overall: The initial diagnosis was the point when peripheral blood was collected, ahead of any treatment.

From RNA transcripts, TCR beta CDR3 regions were amplified. The HTBI primer set was used in a first-round RT-PCR of the TCR CDR3. From the multiplex PCR reads, TCRdb called clonotypes with MiXCR, one entry per CDR3 protein. The sample has under 800,000 distinct CDR3 sequences; 14% are singletons. Subjects aged 18 to 65 presented with newly diagnosed hyperthyroidism of less than 2 months' duration. Fresh peripheral blood, 8 to 10 ml, was the source of the PBMCs. The sample was blood. The receptor comes from a woman aged 18-29 years with Graves' hyperthyroidism.

The CDR3 here is CASSSSDYYANQPQHF. For the CDR3, the DNA is TGTGCCAGCAGCTCCTCGGACTATTACGCCAATCAGCCCCAGCATTTT. V gene TRBV6-2 or TRBV6-3 combines with J gene TRBJ1-5; no reliable D call. CDR1 is MNHEY, CDR2 SVGEGT, per germline. Trimming stripped 6 bases from V and 3 bases from J, with 18 bases between. The CDR3 runs to 16 residues.